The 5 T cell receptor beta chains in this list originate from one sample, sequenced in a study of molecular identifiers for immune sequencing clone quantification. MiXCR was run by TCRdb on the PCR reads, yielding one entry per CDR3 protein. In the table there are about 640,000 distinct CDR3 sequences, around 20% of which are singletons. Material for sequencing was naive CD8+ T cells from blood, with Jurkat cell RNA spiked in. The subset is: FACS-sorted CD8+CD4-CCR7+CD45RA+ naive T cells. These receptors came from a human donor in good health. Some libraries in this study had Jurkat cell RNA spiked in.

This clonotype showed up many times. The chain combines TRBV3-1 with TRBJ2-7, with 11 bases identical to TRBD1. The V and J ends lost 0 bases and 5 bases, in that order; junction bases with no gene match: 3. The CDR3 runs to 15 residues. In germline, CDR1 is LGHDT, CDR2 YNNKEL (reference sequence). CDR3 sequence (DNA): TGTGCCAGCAGCCAAGATGGGACAGGGGGTGACGAGCAGTACTTC. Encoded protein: CASSQDGTGGDEQYF.

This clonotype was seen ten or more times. CDR3: CASSNPGRYEQYF. CDR3 DNA sequence: TGTGCCAGCAGTAACCCGGGACGCTACGAGCAGTACTTC. V is TRBV28 and J is TRBJ2-7; D is possibly TRBD1 or TRBD2 (5 bases each). This CDR3 spans 13 amino acids. V lost 5 bases and J 3 bases, leaving 11 bases between the germline ends. The V gene's germline CDR1 is MDHEN and CDR2 SYDVKM. The full variable domain, with the rest looked up from reference TRBV28 and TRBJ2-7, is DVKVTQSSRYLVKRTGEKVFLECVQDMDHENMFWYRQDPGLGLRLIYFSYDVKMKEKGDIPEGYSVSREKKERFSLILESASTNQTSMYLCASSNPGRYEQYFGPGTRLTVT.

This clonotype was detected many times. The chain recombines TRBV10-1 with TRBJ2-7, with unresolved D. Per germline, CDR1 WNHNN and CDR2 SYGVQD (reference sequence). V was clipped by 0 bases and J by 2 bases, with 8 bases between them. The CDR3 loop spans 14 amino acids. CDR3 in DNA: TGCGCCAGCAGTGAGTCGTCAGATCCCTACGAGCAGTACTTC. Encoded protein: CASSESSDPYEQYF.

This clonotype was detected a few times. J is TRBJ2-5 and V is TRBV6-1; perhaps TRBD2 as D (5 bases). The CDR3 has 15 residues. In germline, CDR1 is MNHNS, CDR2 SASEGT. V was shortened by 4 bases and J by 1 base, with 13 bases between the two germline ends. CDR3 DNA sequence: TGTGCCAGCAGTGGGCGAGGGAACAGCCAAGAGACCCAGTACTTC. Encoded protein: CASSGRGNSQETQYF.

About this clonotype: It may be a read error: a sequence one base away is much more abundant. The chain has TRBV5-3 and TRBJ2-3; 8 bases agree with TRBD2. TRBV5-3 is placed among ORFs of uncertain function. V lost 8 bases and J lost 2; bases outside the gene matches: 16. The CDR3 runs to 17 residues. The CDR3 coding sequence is TGTGCCAGCAGCCAAACGTCAGGACTAGCTCCCACAGATACGCAGTATTTT. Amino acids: CASSQTSGLAPTDTQYF.